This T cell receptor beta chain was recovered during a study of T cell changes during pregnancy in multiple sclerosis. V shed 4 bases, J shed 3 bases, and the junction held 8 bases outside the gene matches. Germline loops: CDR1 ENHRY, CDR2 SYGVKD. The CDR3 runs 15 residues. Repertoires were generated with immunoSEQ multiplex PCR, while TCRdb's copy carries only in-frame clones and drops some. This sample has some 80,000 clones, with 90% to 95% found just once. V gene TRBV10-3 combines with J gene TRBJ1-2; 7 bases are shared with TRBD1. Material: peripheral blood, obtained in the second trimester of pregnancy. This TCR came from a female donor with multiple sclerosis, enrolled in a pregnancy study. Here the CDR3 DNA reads TGTGCCATCAGTGGAGAGACAGGGTACTACTATGGCTACACCTTC. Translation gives CAISGETGYYYGYTF.